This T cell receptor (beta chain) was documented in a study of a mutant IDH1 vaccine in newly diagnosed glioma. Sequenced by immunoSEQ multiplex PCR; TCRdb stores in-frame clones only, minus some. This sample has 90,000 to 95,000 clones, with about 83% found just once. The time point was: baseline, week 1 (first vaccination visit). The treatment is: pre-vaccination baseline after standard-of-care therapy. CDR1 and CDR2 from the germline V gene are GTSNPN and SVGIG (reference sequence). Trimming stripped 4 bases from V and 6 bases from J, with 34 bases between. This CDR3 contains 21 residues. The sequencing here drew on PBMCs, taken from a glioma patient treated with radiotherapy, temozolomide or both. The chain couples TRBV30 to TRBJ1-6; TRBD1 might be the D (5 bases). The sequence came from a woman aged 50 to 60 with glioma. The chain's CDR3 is CAWTDRRPGTKWAVGNSPLHF. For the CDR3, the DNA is TGTGCCTGGACCGACCGCCGGCCGGGGACTAAGTGGGCAGTGGGTAATTCACCCCTCCACTTT. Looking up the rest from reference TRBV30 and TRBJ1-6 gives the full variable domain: SQTIHQWPATLVQPVGSPLSLECTVEGTSNPNLYWYRQAAGRGLQLLFYSVGIGQISSEVPQNLSASRPQDRQFILSSKKLLLSDSGFYLCAWTDRRPGTKWAVGNSPLHFGNGTRLTVT.